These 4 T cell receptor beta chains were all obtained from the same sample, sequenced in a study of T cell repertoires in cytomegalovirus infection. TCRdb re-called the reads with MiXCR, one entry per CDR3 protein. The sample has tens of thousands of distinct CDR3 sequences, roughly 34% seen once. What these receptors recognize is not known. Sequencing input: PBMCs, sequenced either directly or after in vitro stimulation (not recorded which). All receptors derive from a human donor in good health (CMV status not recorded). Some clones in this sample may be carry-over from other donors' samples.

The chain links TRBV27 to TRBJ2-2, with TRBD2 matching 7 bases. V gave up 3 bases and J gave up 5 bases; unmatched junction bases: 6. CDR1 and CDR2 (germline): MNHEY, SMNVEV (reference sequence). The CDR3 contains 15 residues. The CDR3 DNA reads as TGTGCCAGCAGTTTCGGCGGGGAGGGGACCGGGGAGCTGTTTTTT. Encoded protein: CASSFGGEGTGELFF.

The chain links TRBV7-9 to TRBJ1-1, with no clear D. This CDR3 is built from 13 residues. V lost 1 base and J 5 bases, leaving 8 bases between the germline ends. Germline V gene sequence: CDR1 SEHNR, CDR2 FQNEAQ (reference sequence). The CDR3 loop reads CASSLGDWTEAFF. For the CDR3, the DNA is TGTGCCAGCAGCTTAGGCGATTGGACTGAAGCTTTCTTT.

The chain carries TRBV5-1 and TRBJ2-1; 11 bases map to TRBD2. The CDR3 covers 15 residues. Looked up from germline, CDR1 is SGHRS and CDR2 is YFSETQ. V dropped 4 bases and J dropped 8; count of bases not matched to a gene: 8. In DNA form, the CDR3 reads TGCGCCAGCAGCGTGGGACTAGCGGAATACGATGAGCAGTTCTTC. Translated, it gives CASSVGLAEYDEQFF. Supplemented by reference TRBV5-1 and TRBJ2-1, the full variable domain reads KAGVTQTPRYLIKTRGQQVTLSCSPISGHRSVSWYQQTPGQGLQFLFEYFSETQRNKGNFPGRFSGRQFSNSRSEMNVSTLELGDSALYLCASSVGLAEYDEQFFGPGTRLTVL.

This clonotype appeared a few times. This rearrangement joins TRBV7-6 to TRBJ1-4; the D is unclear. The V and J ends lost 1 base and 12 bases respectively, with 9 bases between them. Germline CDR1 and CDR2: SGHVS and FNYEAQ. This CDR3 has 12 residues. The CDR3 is CASSLGNSQLFF. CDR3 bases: TGTGCCAGCAGCTTAGGAAACAGTCAACTGTTTTTT.